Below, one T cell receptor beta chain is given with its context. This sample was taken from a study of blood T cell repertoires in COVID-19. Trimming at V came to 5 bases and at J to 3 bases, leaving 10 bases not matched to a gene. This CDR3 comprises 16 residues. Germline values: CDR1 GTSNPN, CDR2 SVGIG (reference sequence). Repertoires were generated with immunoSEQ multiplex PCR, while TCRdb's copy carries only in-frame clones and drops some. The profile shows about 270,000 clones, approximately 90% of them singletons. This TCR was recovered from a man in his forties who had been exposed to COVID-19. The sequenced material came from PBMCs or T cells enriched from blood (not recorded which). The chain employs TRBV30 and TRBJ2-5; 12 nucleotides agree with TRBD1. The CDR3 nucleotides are TGTGCCTGGGCCGGGACAGGGGGCGCCGGTGAAGAGACCCAGTACTTC. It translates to CAWAGTGGAGEETQYF.